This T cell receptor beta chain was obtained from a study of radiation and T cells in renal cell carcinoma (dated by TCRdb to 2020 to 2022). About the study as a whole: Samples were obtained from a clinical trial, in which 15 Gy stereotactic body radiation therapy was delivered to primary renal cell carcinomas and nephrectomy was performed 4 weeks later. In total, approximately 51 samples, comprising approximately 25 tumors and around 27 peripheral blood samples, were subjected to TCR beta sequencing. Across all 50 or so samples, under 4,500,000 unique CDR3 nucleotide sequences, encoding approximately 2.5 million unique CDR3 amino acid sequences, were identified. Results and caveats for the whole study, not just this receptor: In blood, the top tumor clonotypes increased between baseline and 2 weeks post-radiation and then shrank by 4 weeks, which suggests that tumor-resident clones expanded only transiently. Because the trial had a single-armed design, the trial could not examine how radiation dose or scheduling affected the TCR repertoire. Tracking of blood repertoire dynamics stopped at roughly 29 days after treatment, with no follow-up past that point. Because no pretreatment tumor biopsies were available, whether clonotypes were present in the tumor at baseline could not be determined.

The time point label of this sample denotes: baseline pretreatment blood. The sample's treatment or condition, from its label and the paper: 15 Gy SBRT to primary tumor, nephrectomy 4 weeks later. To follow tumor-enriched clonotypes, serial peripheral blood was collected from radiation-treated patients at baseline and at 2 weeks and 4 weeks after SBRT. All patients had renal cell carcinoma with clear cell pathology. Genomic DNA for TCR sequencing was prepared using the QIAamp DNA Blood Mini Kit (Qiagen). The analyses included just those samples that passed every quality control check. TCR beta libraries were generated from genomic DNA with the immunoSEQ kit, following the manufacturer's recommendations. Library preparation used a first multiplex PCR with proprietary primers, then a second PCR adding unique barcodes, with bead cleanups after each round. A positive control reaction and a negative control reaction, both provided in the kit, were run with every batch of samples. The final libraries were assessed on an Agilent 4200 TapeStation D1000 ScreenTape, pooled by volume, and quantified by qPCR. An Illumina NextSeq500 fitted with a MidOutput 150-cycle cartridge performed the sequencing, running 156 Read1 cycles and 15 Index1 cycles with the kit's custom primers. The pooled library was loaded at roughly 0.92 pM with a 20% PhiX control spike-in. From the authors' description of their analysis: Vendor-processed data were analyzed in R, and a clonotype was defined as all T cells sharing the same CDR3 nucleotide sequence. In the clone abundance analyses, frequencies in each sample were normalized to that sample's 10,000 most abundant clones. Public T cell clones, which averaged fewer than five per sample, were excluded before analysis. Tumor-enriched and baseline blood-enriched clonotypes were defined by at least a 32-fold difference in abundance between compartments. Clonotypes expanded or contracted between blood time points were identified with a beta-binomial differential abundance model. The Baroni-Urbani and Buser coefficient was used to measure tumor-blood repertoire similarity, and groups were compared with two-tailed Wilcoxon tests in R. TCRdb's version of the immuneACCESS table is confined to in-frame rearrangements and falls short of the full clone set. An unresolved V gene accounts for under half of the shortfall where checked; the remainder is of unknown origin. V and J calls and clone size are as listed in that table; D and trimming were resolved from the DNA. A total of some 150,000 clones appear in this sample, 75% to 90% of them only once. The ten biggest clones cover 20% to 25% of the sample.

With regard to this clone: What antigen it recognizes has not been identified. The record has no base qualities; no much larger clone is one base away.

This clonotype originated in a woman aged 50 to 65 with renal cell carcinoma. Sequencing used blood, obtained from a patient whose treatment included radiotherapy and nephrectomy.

The CDR3 region reads CASRPVGGAVTEAFF. The nucleotide sequence reads as follows: TGCGCCAGCAGACCGGTGGGAGGGGCGGTCACTGAAGCTTTCTTT. The chain employs TRBV5-1 and TRBJ1-1; the D gene is perhaps TRBD1, from 5 matching bases. For CDR1 and CDR2, the germline V gene lists SGHRS and YFSETQ. The CDR3 runs 15 amino acids, cysteine and phenylalanine included. Only the CDR3 part of the read is kept: 45 bases, read in frame from the first base. The germline ends are 18 bases apart after V is trimmed by 5 bases and J by 4 bases.